A single sample gave rise to the 31 T cell receptor beta chains below, sequenced in a study of T cells in Graves' hyperthyroidism and ophthalmopathy. Authors of the study amplified TCR beta CDR3 regions from RNA transcripts. HTBI primers were used for first-round RT-PCR of the TCR CDR3. MiXCR, applied by TCRdb to the multiplex PCR reads, yields one record per CDR3 protein. The sample lists about 640,000 distinct CDR3 sequences, over 40% occurring once. The source material was peripheral blood or thyroid tissue (not recorded which). Every receptor here comes from an adult man with Graves' disease, either hyperthyroidism or ophthalmopathy (not recorded which).

This clonotype was seen a few times. The chain recombines TRBV20-1 with TRBJ1-4, with 10 bases identical to TRBD1. CDR3 length: 15 amino acids. CDR1 and CDR2 (germline): DFQATT, SNEGSKA (reference sequence). V was pared by 1 base and J by 6 bases, with 5 bases of the junction left unmatched. Here the CDR3 DNA reads TGCAGTGCTAGAGGGACAGGGGGGTTGGATGAAAAACTGTTTTTT. Translated: CSARGTGGLDEKLFF.

The CDR3 loop is CSAIPAGLYGASQETQYF. CDR3 sequence (DNA): TGCAGTGCTATCCCGGCAGGACTCTATGGGGCTTCGCAAGAGACCCAGTACTTC. The chain employs TRBV20-1 and TRBJ2-5; D could derive from TRBD1 or TRBD2 (5 bases each). The germline V gene has CDR1 DFQATT and CDR2 SNEGSKA (reference sequence). The CDR3 is 18 residues long. Trimming removed 4 bases at V and 2 bases at J, with 26 bases between.

The chain has TRBV5-1 and TRBJ1-2; D is possibly TRBD1 (5 bases). This CDR3 is 15 amino acids long. Trimming shortened V by 4 bases and J by 4 bases, and 17 bases separated the two germline ends. Germline values: CDR1 SGHRS, CDR2 YFSETQ. The CDR3 spells CASSGGVGAGYGYTF. DNA of the CDR3: TGCGCCAGCAGCGGAGGGGTAGGGGCTGGCTATGGCTACACCTTC.

This clonotype appeared a few times. V gene TRBV19 combines with J gene TRBJ1-5; 9 bases are a match to TRBD1. The CDR3 is made up of 16 amino acids. Germline values: CDR1 LNHDA, CDR2 SQIVND (reference sequence). V shed 5 bases and J 4 bases; nucleotides not matched to a gene: 9. The CDR3 here is CASSLTGQGGNQPQHF. Written as DNA, the CDR3 is TGTGCCAGTAGTCTGACGGGACAGGGAGGAAATCAGCCCCAGCATTTT.

The rearrangement uses TRBV15 and TRBJ2-5; 9 nucleotides agree with TRBD1. The CDR3 runs to 13 residues. In germline, CDR1 is LNHNV, CDR2 YYDKDF (reference sequence). The ends lost 4 bases at V and 5 bases at J; junction bases unmatched: 2. The DNA for the CDR3 is TGTGCCACCAGCATCGGACAGGGGGAGACCCAGTACTTC. Protein sequence: CATSIGQGETQYF.

The chain has TRBV2 and TRBJ2-7; D gene unclear. Trimming removed 7 bases from V and 0 bases from J, with 13 bases in between. Germline CDR1 is SNHLY and CDR2 is FYNNEI. This CDR3 is built from 14 residues. The CDR3 here is CASMGSWVSYEQYF. The CDR3 region has the DNA TGTGCCAGCATGGGTTCTTGGGTCTCCTACGAGCAGTACTTC.

This clonotype was seen a few times. The gene calls are TRBV20-1 and TRBJ2-7, with 10 bases fitting TRBD1. CDR3 length: 14 amino acids. The V gene's germline CDR1 is DFQATT and CDR2 SNEGSKA (reference sequence). V shed 6 bases and J 2 bases; nucleotides not matched to a gene: 7. The CDR3 is CSAARTGGAYEQYF. CDR3 coding DNA: TGCAGTGCGGCAAGGACAGGGGGGGCCTACGAGCAGTACTTC.

This chain uses TRBV10-3 with TRBJ2-7; D may correspond to TRBD1 or TRBD2 (7 bases each). Looked up from germline, CDR1 is ENHRY and CDR2 is SYGVKD. Trimming cost V 3 bases and J 5 bases, with 23 bases left between them. CDR3 length: 17 amino acids. The chain's CDR3 is CAISEGEGASDGHEQYF. DNA for the CDR3: TGTGCCATCAGTGAAGGGGAGGGGGCTAGCGACGGTCACGAGCAGTACTTC.

This clonotype was observed a single time. The V call is TRBV7-2, the J call TRBJ1-1; perhaps TRBD1 as D (5 bases). This CDR3 region has 17 residues. V gave up 6 bases and J gave up 2 bases, with 22 bases separating them. CDR1 and CDR2 from the germline V gene are SGHTA and FQGNSA. CDR3 protein: CASSSTLSRTQNTEAFF. CDR3 coding DNA: TGTGCCAGCAGTTCTACCCTCTCCAGGACACAAAACACTGAAGCTTTCTTT.

The V gene is TRBV12-3 or TRBV12-4, the J gene TRBJ1-2; 7 bases are a match to TRBD1. The V segment lost 6 bases and the J segment 3 bases; nucleotides outside the gene matches: 10. The CDR3 has 15 amino acids. DNA of the CDR3: TGTGCCAGCAGCCGCCGGGTAACAGGGGACTATGGCTACACCTTC. Its protein is CASSRRVTGDYGYTF.

The rearrangement uses TRBV6-5 and TRBJ1-1; D is unresolved. The germline gives CDR1 MNHEY, CDR2 SVGAGI. V gave up 0 bases and J gave up 6 bases, with 11 bases separating them. The CDR3 has 14 residues. CDR3 sequence reads: CASSYSSLEAEAFF. The CDR3 nucleotides read TGTGCCAGCAGTTACTCGAGTCTGGAAGCTGAAGCTTTCTTT.

This clonotype appeared many times. This chain uses TRBV24-1 with TRBJ1-5; D unresolved. CDR3 size: 16 residues. V was trimmed by 1 base and J by 6 bases, leaving 15 bases between them. Looked up from germline, CDR1 is KGHDR and CDR2 is SFDVKD. Written as DNA, the CDR3 is TGTGCCACCAGTGATTTTGGGGAAGTAAGGGCTCAGCCCCAGCATTTT. It encodes CATSDFGEVRAQPQHF.

This clonotype was seen many times. The V and J genes are TRBV12-3 or TRBV12-4 and TRBJ1-2, with D uncertain. This CDR3 contains 13 residues. With 5 bases removed from V and 5 bases from J, the gap between germline ends came to 12 bases. In DNA, the CDR3 is TGTGCCAGCAGTCCCACTTCCGGATATGGCTACACCTTC. Protein sequence: CASSPTSGYGYTF.

Note on this clonotype: A clone one base away is much larger, so this may be a read error. The V call is TRBV7-9, the J call TRBJ2-5; D is unresolved. CDR1 and CDR2 from the germline V gene are SEHNR and FQNEAQ (reference sequence). The CDR3 has 14 amino acids. The chain's CDR3 is CASSSARYQGTQYF. DNA of the CDR3: TGTGCCAGCAGCTCAGCTAGGTACCAAGGGACCCAGTACTTC. The full variable domain, its missing parts supplied by reference TRBV7-9 and TRBJ2-5, is DTGVSQNPRHKITKRGQNVTFRCDPISEHNRLYWYRQTLGQGPEFLTYFQNEAQLEKSRLLSDRFSAERPKGSFSTLEIQRTEQGDSAMYLCASSSARYQGTQYFGPGTRLLVL.

This clonotype was seen a handful of times. The chain combines TRBV19 with TRBJ1-5; D is uncertain. The length of the CDR3 is 15 residues. Germline V lookup: CDR1 LNHDA, CDR2 SQIVND (reference sequence). The V and J ends lost 2 bases and 0 bases respectively, with 8 bases between them. The CDR3 DNA follows: TGTGCCAGTAGTATAAGAACAGATAGCAATCAGCCCCAGCATTTT. Amino acids: CASSIRTDSNQPQHF.

In this sample, this clonotype turned up a few times. The chain carries TRBV7-9 and TRBJ2-7; D may correspond to TRBD1 or TRBD2 (6 bases each). CDR3 length equals 14 residues. Germline V gene sequence: CDR1 SEHNR, CDR2 FQNEAQ (reference sequence). The V and J ends lost 3 bases and 4 bases respectively, with 13 bases between them. This chain's CDR3 is CASSFGGQTYEQYF. CDR3 sequence (DNA): TGTGCCAGCAGCTTCGGGGGACAAACTTACGAGCAGTACTTC.

This clonotype was picked up many times. The chain carries TRBV10-3 and TRBJ2-2; weak D call: TRBD1 (6 bases). Trimming shortened V by 10 bases and J by 0 bases, and 12 bases separated the two germline ends. The CDR3 has 14 amino acids. Germline V gene lookup returns CDR1 ENHRY and CDR2 SYGVKD. The CDR3 DNA reads as TGTGCCACAAAGGACAGCGCGAACACCGGGGAGCTGTTTTTT. It encodes CATKDSANTGELFF.

Of note for this clonotype: This may be a read error: a much more frequent sequence differs by one nucleotide. The gene calls are TRBV7-8 and TRBJ2-5; unclear D gene. CDR1 is SGHVS and CDR2 is FQNEAQ in the germline V gene. The CDR3 spans 13 residues. Trimming shortened V by 3 bases and J by 4 bases, and 9 bases separated the two germline ends. CDR3 bases: TGTGCCAGCAGCTTCAGTGTTCGAGAGACCCAGTACTTC. Translating gives CASSFSVRETQYF.

This clonotype was counted at least ten times. The rearrangement uses TRBV10-3 and TRBJ2-6; 7 nucleotides line up with TRBD2. This CDR3 comprises 11 residues. Trimming cost V 10 bases and J 12 bases; bases outside gene matches: 6. Germline V gives CDR1 ENHRY, CDR2 SYGVKD. In DNA, the CDR3 is TGTGCCACGGCGGGGGAGGGCGTCCTGACTTTC. This encodes CATAGEGVLTF.

V gene TRBV12-3 or TRBV12-4 combines with J gene TRBJ2-5, with 7 bases aligning to TRBD1. Trimming cost V 3 bases and J 2 bases; bases outside gene matches: 3. This CDR3 has 14 residues. CDR3 DNA sequence: TGTGCCAGCAGTTTCCCGGGACAGCAAGAGACCCAGTACTTC. This gives the protein CASSFPGQQETQYF.

Notes on this clonotype: It may be a read error: a sequence one base away is much more abundant. This chain links TRBV10-2 with TRBJ1-2; D is unresolved. The CDR3 spans 14 residues. Germline V lookup: CDR1 WSHSY, CDR2 SAAADI. The CDR3 sequence: CASSDSDTNCGYTF. The CDR3 bases are TGCGCCAGCAGTGACAGTGATACTAACTGTGGCTACACCTTC.

The chain couples TRBV7-3 to TRBJ2-5; 8 bases match TRBD2. The junction had 19 bases not matched to a gene; V was cut back by 5 bases and J by 5 bases. CDR3 length: 18 amino acids. Germline-derived CDR1 and CDR2 are SGHTA and FQGTGA. The CDR3 loop is CASSPLFGRAPGGETQYF. The DNA of the CDR3 is TGTGCCAGCAGCCCTCTGTTTGGCCGGGCTCCGGGGGGGGAGACCCAGTACTTC.

This clonotype appeared a few times. CDR3 sequence (DNA): TGTGCCAGCAGCTTATCACAGGGCTATGGCTACACCTTC. It encodes CASSLSQGYGYTF. The chain carries TRBV7-2 and TRBJ1-2, with D possibly TRBD1 on 6 matching bases. Germline lookup yields CDR1 SGHTA and CDR2 FQGNSA. The CDR3 length is 13 residues. Trimming took off 2 bases at V and 4 bases at J, with 8 bases between the two ends.

This clonotype was seen ten or more times. The chain is built from TRBV7-9 and TRBJ2-5; D perhaps matches TRBD1 (6 bases). Trimming left V 8 bases short and J 5 bases short, with 15 bases between. Germline-derived CDR1 and CDR2 are SEHNR and FQNEAQ (reference sequence). The CDR3 spans 13 residues. CDR3: CASARTVTETQYF. The CDR3, as DNA: TGTGCCAGCGCTCGGACAGTCACGGAGACCCAGTACTTC.

This clonotype was seen a few times. The chain is built from TRBV7-9 and TRBJ1-2; no clear D. V dropped 0 bases and J dropped 7 bases, with 9 bases sitting between them. The V gene's germline CDR1 is SEHNR and CDR2 FQNEAQ (reference sequence). CDR3 length: 13 amino acids. CDR3 coding DNA: TGTGCCAGCAGCTTAGCAGATGGGGTTGGCTACACCTTC. This codes for CASSLADGVGYTF.

The J gene is TRBJ1-4, the V gene TRBV29-1; 8 bases match TRBD1. The CDR3 has 13 amino acids. V shed 6 bases, J shed 4 bases, and the junction held 4 bases outside the gene matches. The germline gives CDR1 SQVTM, CDR2 ANQGSEA. In DNA form, the CDR3 reads TGCAGCGTAGGGGACAGGAGTAATGAAAAACTGTTTTTT. Its translation is CSVGDRSNEKLFF.

This clonotype was picked up one time. The V call is TRBV15, the J call TRBJ1-5; 7 bases fit TRBD1. CDR1 and CDR2 from the germline V gene are LNHNV and YYDKDF (reference sequence). The CDR3 has 13 amino acids. J lost 9 bases, V lost 3 bases, and 5 bases had no gene match. The CDR3 reads CATSSGQVVPQHF. For the CDR3, the DNA is TGTGCCACCAGCAGTGGACAGGTCGTGCCCCAGCATTTT.

This clonotype was picked up a small number of times. This sequence joins TRBV20-1 and TRBJ1-1, with D unresolved. V lost 5 bases and J lost 5, with 18 bases in between. The germline CDR1 and CDR2 sequences are DFQATT and SNEGSKA (reference sequence). CDR3 length: 14 residues. The CDR3 sequence: CSALDWEVGTEAFF. The DNA of the CDR3 is TGCAGTGCTCTAGACTGGGAGGTAGGGACTGAAGCTTTCTTT.

This clonotype occurred many times. The gene calls are TRBV29-1 and TRBJ1-1, with D possibly TRBD1 on 5 matching bases. V was clipped by 3 bases and J by 0 bases, with 11 bases between them. The CDR3 is 14 amino acids. Germline CDR1 reads SQVTM; CDR2 reads ANQGSEA. The CDR3 DNA is TGCAGCGTTGAGGTCGGAGGGGTGAACACTGAAGCTTTCTTT. It codes for CSVEVGGVNTEAFF.

This clonotype was picked up many times. V is TRBV2 and J is TRBJ1-1, with 7 bases fitting TRBD1. J was trimmed by 1 base and V by 6 bases; bases with no gene match: 5. This CDR3 comprises 14 residues. The V gene's germline CDR1 is SNHLY and CDR2 FYNNEI. CDR3 sequence (DNA): TGTGCCAGCAGGGAGGGACAGCAGAACACTGAAGCTTTCTTT. Its protein product is CASREGQQNTEAFF.

This chain joins TRBV7-9 and TRBJ1-5; TRBD1 is a possible D gene (6 bases). Trimming took 5 bases from V and 6 from J, leaving 14 bases between them. The germline V gene encodes CDR1 SEHNR and CDR2 FQNEAQ (reference sequence). CDR3 length: 14 amino acids. The CDR3 reads CASSPRGGIQPQHF. CDR3 in DNA: TGTGCCAGCAGCCCGAGGGGGGGCATTCAGCCCCAGCATTTT.